The sequence of this T cell receptor (beta chain) was determined in a study of cytomegalovirus exposure and HLA in healthy donors. PCR primers comprised 60 Vbeta and 13 Jbeta primers. The method was immunoSEQ multiplex PCR; TCRdb's version includes in-frame clones alone and lacks a portion of them. The data contain about 72,000 clones, approximately 82% of them singletons. The sequenced sample was PBMCs. The TCR sequence derives from a man between 18 and 29 years old in good health and CMV-seronegative.

The CDR3 DNA follows: TGTGCCAGTAGTATATGGACAGACTCTGGAAACACCATATATTTT. Translated, it gives CASSIWTDSGNTIYF. The genes are TRBV19 and TRBJ1-3; D is perhaps TRBD1 (6 bases). Looked up from germline, CDR1 is LNHDA and CDR2 is SQIVND (reference sequence). The CDR3 loop spans 15 amino acids. The ends were cut back, 2 bases at V and 0 bases at J, with 8 bases in the middle.